This T cell receptor (beta chain) is drawn from a study of response to subunit inactivated influenza vaccine. In germline, CDR1 is SQVTM, CDR2 ANQGSEA. This CDR3 region has 15 residues. Trimming cost V 7 bases and J 0 bases, with 17 bases left between them. This clonotype was counted at least ten times. TCRdb recomputed calls from the RT-PCR reads with MiXCR, one row per CDR3 protein. The repertoire holds under 850,000 distinct CDR3 sequences, with about a fifth as singletons. This receptor was taken from a man aged 45-65 years who received an inactivated influenza vaccine. The sample here was PBMCs from blood, taken approximately 5 days after vaccination. This sequence joins TRBV29-1 and TRBJ2-3; D is perhaps TRBD1 or TRBD2 (5 bases each). The CDR3 region has the DNA TGCAGCGCTACAGGAGGAGGAGGTAGCACAGATACGCAGTATTTT. It specifies CSATGGGGSTDTQYF.